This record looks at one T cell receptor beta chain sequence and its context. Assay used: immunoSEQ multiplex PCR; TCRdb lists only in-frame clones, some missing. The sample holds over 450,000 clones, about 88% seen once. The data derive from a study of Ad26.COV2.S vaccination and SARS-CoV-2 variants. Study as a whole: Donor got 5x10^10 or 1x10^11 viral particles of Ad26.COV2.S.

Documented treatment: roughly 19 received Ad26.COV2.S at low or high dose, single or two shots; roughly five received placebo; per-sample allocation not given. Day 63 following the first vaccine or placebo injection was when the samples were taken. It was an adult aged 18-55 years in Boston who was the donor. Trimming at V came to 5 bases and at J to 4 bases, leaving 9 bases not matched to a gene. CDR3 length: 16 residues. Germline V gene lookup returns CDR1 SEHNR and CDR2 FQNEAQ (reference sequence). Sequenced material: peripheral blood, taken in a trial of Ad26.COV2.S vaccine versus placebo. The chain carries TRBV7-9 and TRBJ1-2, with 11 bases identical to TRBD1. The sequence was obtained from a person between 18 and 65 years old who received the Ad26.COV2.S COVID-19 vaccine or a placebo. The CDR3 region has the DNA TGTGCCAGCAGCACACCGGACAGGGGGCAGGTCTATGGCTACACCTTC. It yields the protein CASSTPDRGQVYGYTF.